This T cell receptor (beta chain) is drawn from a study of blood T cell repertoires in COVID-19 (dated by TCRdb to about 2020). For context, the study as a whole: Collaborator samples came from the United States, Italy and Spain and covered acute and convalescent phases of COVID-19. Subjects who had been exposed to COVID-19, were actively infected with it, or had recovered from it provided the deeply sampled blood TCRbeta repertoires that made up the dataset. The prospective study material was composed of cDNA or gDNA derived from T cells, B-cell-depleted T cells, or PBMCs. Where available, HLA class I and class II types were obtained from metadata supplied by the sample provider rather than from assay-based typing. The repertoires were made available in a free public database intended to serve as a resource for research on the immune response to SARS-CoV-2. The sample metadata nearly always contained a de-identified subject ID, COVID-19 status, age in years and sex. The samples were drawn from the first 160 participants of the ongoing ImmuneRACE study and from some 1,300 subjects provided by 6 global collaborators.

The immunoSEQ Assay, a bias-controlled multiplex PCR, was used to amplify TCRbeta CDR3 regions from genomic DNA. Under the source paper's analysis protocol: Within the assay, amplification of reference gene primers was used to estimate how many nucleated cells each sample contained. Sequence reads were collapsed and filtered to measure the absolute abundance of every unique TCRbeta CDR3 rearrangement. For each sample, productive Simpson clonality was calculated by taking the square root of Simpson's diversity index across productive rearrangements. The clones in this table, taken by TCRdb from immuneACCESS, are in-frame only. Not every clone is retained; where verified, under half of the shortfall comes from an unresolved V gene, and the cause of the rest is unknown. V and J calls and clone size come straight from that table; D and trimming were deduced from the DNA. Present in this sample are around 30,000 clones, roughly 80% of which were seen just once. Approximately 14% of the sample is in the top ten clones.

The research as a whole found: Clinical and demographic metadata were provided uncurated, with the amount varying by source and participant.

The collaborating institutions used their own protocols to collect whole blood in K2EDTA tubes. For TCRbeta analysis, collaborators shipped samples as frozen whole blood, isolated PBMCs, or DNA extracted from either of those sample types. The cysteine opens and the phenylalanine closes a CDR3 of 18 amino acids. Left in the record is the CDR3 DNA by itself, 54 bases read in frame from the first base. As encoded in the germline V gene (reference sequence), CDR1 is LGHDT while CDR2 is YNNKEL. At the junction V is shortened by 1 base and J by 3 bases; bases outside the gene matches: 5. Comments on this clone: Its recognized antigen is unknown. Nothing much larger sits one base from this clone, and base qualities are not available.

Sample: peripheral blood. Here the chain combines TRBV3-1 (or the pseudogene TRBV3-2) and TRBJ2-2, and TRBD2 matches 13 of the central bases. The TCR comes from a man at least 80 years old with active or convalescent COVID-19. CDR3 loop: CASSQGTSGSAYTGELFF. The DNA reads TGTGCCAGCAGCCAAGGGACTAGCGGGAGCGCATACACCGGGGAGCTGTTTTTT.